The 15 T cell receptor beta chains given below trace back to one sample, sequenced in a study of shared T cell receptors in the human thymus. Assay used: immunoSEQ multiplex PCR; TCRdb lists only in-frame clones, some missing. The data show roughly 700,000 clones, around 89% seen once. This sample was also put to use in a study of human thymus T cells.

The sequencing input was thymocytes. These receptors were obtained from a boy younger than two with a congenital heart defect.

The chain combines TRBV30 with TRBJ1-1, with D tentatively TRBD1 (6 bases). The length of the CDR3 is 15 residues. Germline CDR1 reads GTSNPN; CDR2 reads SVGIG (reference sequence). With 0 bases removed from V and 4 bases from J, the gap between germline ends came to 15 bases. CDR3 coding DNA: TGTGCCTGGAGTGTATTATTACGGGGGGCCACTGAAGCTTTCTTT. This codes for CAWSVLLRGATEAFF.

A few counts support this clone. This chain connects TRBV2 to TRBJ2-5; 12 bases are a match to TRBD2. The junction had 5 bases not matched to a gene; V was cut back by 1 base and J by 5 bases. The germline gives CDR1 SNHLY, CDR2 FYNNEI. This CDR3 contains 16 residues. DNA for the CDR3: TGTGCCAGCAGTGAAGAATGGACTAGCGGGGTCGAGACCCAGTACTTC. It codes for CASSEEWTSGVETQYF.

The chain is built from TRBV10-3 and TRBJ2-5; 7 bases match TRBD1. Trimming removed 3 bases from V and 2 bases from J; junction bases left unmatched: 6. This CDR3 comprises 15 residues. CDR1 is ENHRY, CDR2 SYGVKD, per germline. DNA of the CDR3: TGTGCCATCAGTGACCCCCCGGGACAGCAAGAGACCCAGTACTTC. Its protein product is CAISDPPGQQETQYF.

The sample holds one count of this clone. This chain links TRBV25-1 with TRBJ2-1; no clear D. V shed 2 bases and J shed 8 bases, with 19 bases lying between them. The CDR3 contains 16 residues. Germline V gene data show CDR1 as MGHDK and CDR2 as SYGVNS. Here the CDR3 reads CASSELAPGYKHEQFF. The CDR3 region has the DNA TGTGCCAGCAGTGAACTGGCCCCCGGGTATAAACATGAGCAGTTCTTC.

V usage is TRBV4-3 and J usage is TRBJ2-5, with D possibly matching TRBD1 (6 bases). CDR1 is LGHNA, CDR2 YSLEER, per germline. This CDR3 spans 17 amino acids. The V and J ends lost 0 bases and 3 bases respectively, with 17 bases between them. The CDR3 region is CASSQEKGDTGKETQYF. The CDR3 bases are TGCGCCAGCAGCCAAGAGAAGGGAGACACAGGGAAAGAGACCCAGTACTTC.

V and J are TRBV11-2 and TRBJ1-5; 7 bases fit TRBD1. This CDR3 has 16 amino acids. Germline-derived CDR1 and CDR2 are SGHAT and FQNNGV. Trimming took 5 bases from V and 2 from J; bases not matched to a gene: 9. The CDR3: CASSPGQLEGNQPQHF. CDR3 DNA sequence: TGTGCCAGCAGCCCGGGACAGTTGGAGGGCAATCAGCCCCAGCATTTT.

Only one count was recorded for this clone. The CDR3 nucleotides are TGCGCCAGCAGCCAAGGGGCCCAGGCCTACGAGCAGTACTTC. Translating gives CASSQGAQAYEQYF. V usage is TRBV4-1 and J usage is TRBJ2-7, with D uncertain. The CDR3 length is 14 residues. The V gene's germline CDR1 is MGHRA and CDR2 YSYEKL. V lost 1 base and J 2 bases, leaving 9 bases between the germline ends.

This rearrangement joins TRBV28 to TRBJ1-4, with unresolved D. Trimming removed 7 bases at V and 4 bases at J, with 13 bases between. The CDR3 runs 14 residues. CDR1 MDHEN and CDR2 SYDVKM come from the germline V gene. The CDR3 nucleotides read TGTGCCAGCAACGCCGAACAGTTTAATGAAAAACTGTTTTTT. The encoded protein is CASNAEQFNEKLFF.

This chain links TRBV29-1 with TRBJ2-5; TRBD1 is a possible D gene (5 bases). Germline V gene lookup returns CDR1 SQVTM and CDR2 ANQGSEA. The CDR3 extends over 17 amino acids. V gave up 0 bases and J gave up 1 base, with 18 bases separating them. The CDR3 loop is CSVEEERTGTIQETQYF. In DNA, the CDR3 is TGCAGCGTTGAAGAGGAACGTACAGGAACCATCCAAGAGACCCAGTACTTC.

The chain recombines TRBV19 with TRBJ2-2; possible D gene TRBD1, 5 bases. With 2 bases removed from V and 5 bases from J, the gap between germline ends came to 6 bases. The CDR3 length is 13 residues. CDR1 is LNHDA, CDR2 SQIVND, per germline (reference sequence). CDR3 residues: CASSIQGTGELFF. CDR3 in DNA: TGTGCCAGTAGTATACAGGGAACCGGGGAGCTGTTTTTT.

This clone appeared a single time. The chain joins TRBV10-1 to TRBJ2-7; TRBD2 is a possible D gene (6 bases). The V gene's germline CDR1 is WNHNN and CDR2 SYGVQD (reference sequence). Trimming cost V 6 bases and J 1 base, with 22 bases left between them. The CDR3 totals 17 residues. Here the CDR3 reads CASSARFLARGSYEQYF. The CDR3 DNA reads as TGCGCCAGCAGCGCCCGGTTCCTAGCGCGCGGGTCCTACGAGCAGTACTTC.

This chain connects TRBV12-5 to TRBJ2-1; 8 nucleotides match TRBD1. After removal of 6 bases from V and 8 bases from J, the junction contained 12 bases not matched to a gene. The CDR3 extends over 15 amino acids. Germline V lookup: CDR1 LGHNT, CDR2 FRNRAP. CDR3: CASGAGGRGQDEQFF. CDR3 sequence (DNA): TGTGCTAGTGGGGCCGGTGGCAGGGGGCAGGATGAGCAGTTCTTC.

This sequence joins TRBV7-2 and TRBJ2-7; possibly TRBD1 for D (6 bases). V gave up 5 bases and J gave up 1 base, with 9 bases separating them. This CDR3 contains 13 residues. Germline V gene lookup returns CDR1 SGHTA and CDR2 FQGNSA. DNA of the CDR3: TGTGCCAGCAGCGAGGACAGTTCCTACGAGCAGTACTTC. Its protein is CASSEDSSYEQYF.

The V gene is TRBV5-1, the J gene TRBJ1-4; 7 nucleotides align to TRBD1. The CDR3 length is 14 residues. Germline assignment: CDR1 SGHRS and CDR2 YFSETQ. The ends lost 1 base at V and 6 bases at J; junction bases unmatched: 3. The CDR3 DNA sequence: TGCGCCAGCAGCTTGTACCAGGGGGATGAAAAACTGTTTTTT. Its translation is CASSLYQGDEKLFF.

The CDR3 bases are TGTGCCAGCAGTGAACCTAGCGGGGTGCTATACAATGAGCAGTTCTTC. This gives the protein CASSEPSGVLYNEQFF. The V gene is TRBV25-1, the J gene TRBJ2-1; TRBD2 agrees at 9 bases. The CDR3 consists of 16 residues. J was trimmed by 4 bases and V by 2 bases; bases with no gene match: 6. Germline lookup yields CDR1 MGHDK and CDR2 SYGVNS. Full variable domain (rest looked up from reference TRBV25-1 and TRBJ2-1): EADIYQTPRYLVIGTGKKITLECSQTMGHDKMYWYQQDPGMELHLIHYSYGVNSTEKGDLSSESTVSRIRTEHFPLTLESARPSHTSQYLCASSEPSGVLYNEQFFGPGTRLTVL.